The clone carrying this T cell receptor beta chain was picked up many times. Its antigen remains unknown. From roughly 390 ng of RNA, a library with molecular barcoded alpha/delta and beta/gamma adaptors was made. TCRdb passed the reads through MiXCR, listing each CDR3 protein once. The sample carries 75,000 to 95,000 distinct CDR3 sequences, 20% to 25% recorded once. This entry comes from a study of read filtering for tumor transcriptome and immune sequencing. Study at large: The cohort had approximately 16 men and approximately 13 women aged roughly 40 to 80, mean roughly 66 years.

The study's findings and limits: The CD138-negative fraction was mixed bone marrow immune cells, not pure T cells. IR-seq captured clonotypes deeper and more reliably than RNA-seq.

CDR3 length: 16 amino acids. Trimming pared 3 bases from V and 2 bases from J, leaving 13 bases between. CDR1 is MNHEY, CDR2 SMNVEV, per germline (reference sequence). The receptor was isolated from a donor over 35 with multiple myeloma. The rearrangement uses TRBV27 and TRBJ2-2, with D possibly TRBD2 on 6 matching bases. Sequenced sample: a population of CD138-negative cells sorted from bone marrow. The CDR3 region is CASSFWRGVNTGELFF. In DNA, the CDR3 is TGTGCCAGCAGTTTTTGGCGGGGAGTAAACACCGGGGAGCTGTTTTTT.